Listed below are T cell receptor beta chains from one sample, sequenced in a study of T cells in Graves' hyperthyroidism and ophthalmopathy. TCRdb re-analysed the multiplex PCR reads in MiXCR, keeping a single row per CDR3 protein. The repertoire holds a few hundred thousand distinct CDR3 sequences, about 15% seen once, with about 14% in the top ten. Sequencing used blood. The receptors come from a woman aged 35 to 49 with Graves' hyperthyroidism that later progressed to Graves' ophthalmopathy. Each CDR3 is given with its conserved first and last residue. The D gene is left open where the match is weak. Part of the rows lack a size; the others show once, few, many or a class for expanded clones.

V gene	D gene	clone size	J gene	CDR3 protein	CDR3 DNA
TRBV10-3	TRBD1	many	TRBJ2-2	CAISGWQGDTGELFF	TGTGCCATCAGTGGATGGCAGGGGGACACCGGGGAGCTGTTTTTT
TRBV11-2	.	many	TRBJ1-1	CASSSLRGTNTEAFF	TGTGCCAGCAGCTCCCTACGAGGGACGAACACTGAAGCTTTCTTT
TRBV7-8	.	many	TRBJ2-7	CASSLGVTPAYEQYF	TGTGCCAGCAGCTTAGGGGTGACCCCGGCGTACGAGCAGTACTTC
TRBV11-2	TRBD2	.	TRBJ2-3	CASSLDRLAGVGNRTDTQYF	TGTGCCAGCAGCTTAGATCGACTAGCGGGAGTGGGAAATCGCACAGATACGCAGTATTTT
TRBV20-1	.	.	TRBJ1-5	CSARAQGSNQPQHF	TGCAGTGCTAGAGCGCAGGGAAGCAATCAGCCCCAGCATTTT
TRBV20-1	.	few	TRBJ2-7	CSARDWADSSYEQYF	TGCAGTGCTAGAGATTGGGCGGATAGCTCCTACGAGCAGTACTTC
TRBV12-3/TRBV12-4	.	many	TRBJ2-7	CASRGTGSSYEQYF	TGTGCCAGCAGGGGTACAGGAAGCTCCTACGAGCAGTACTTC
TRBV28	TRBD1	many	TRBJ1-2	CASSGQGGRGYTF	TGTGCCAGCAGTGGACAGGGCGGACGTGGCTACACCTTC
TRBV7-3	.	many	TRBJ2-1	CASSPLDREGEQFF	TGTGCCAGCAGCCCCCTGGATCGCGAGGGTGAGCAGTTCTTC
TRBV2	TRBD2	many	TRBJ2-1	CASNAAGGGYNEQFF	TGTGCCAGCAATGCGGCGGGAGGTGGATACAATGAGCAGTTCTTC
TRBV4-2	TRBD2	few	TRBJ2-1	CANSQDGGSGRGSSYNEQFF	TGTGCCAACAGCCAAGATGGGGGCAGCGGGAGGGGTAGCTCCTACAATGAGCAGTTCTTC
TRBV29-1	TRBD1	.	TRBJ1-1	CSVPGGAGAFF	TGCAGCGTTCCAGGGGGCGCCGGAGCTTTCTTT
TRBV5-8	TRBD2	many	TRBJ2-5	CASSLVAGETQYF	TGTGCCAGCAGCTTAGTAGCGGGCGAGACCCAGTACTTC
TRBV6-5	TRBD1	.	TRBJ1-4	CASSYGTGAGNNEKLFF	TGTGCCAGCAGTTACGGGACAGGGGCTGGGAATAATGAAAAACTGTTTTTT
TRBV5-8	.	.	TRBJ2-2	CASSHGHPNLNGELFF	TGTGCCAGCAGTCATGGACACCCTAATTTAAACGGGGAGCTGTTTTTT
TRBV2	.	many	TRBJ1-6	CASTGSASPLHF	TGTGCCAGCACCGGCTCTGCTTCACCCCTCCACTTT
TRBV7-3	.	.	TRBJ2-3	CASSLDESTDTQYF	TGTGCCAGCAGCTTGGATGAGAGCACAGATACGCAGTATTTT
TRBV30	.	many	TRBJ2-2	CAWVGTGFAGELFF	TGTGCCTGGGTCGGGACGGGGTTTGCCGGGGAGCTGTTTTTT
TRBV2	TRBD1	many	TRBJ1-6	CASNRDRNSPLHF	TGTGCCAGCAACCGGGACAGAAATTCACCCCTCCACTTT
TRBV11-2	TRBD2	many	TRBJ2-3	CASSASGRSDTQYF	TGTGCCAGCAGCGCAAGCGGGAGGTCAGATACGCAGTATTTT
TRBV3-1	.	many	TRBJ1-1	CASSPLWGMNTEAFF	TGTGCCAGCAGCCCCCTGTGGGGGATGAACACTGAAGCTTTCTTT
TRBV13	.	few	TRBJ2-1	CASSLFPGNQFF	TGTGCCAGCAGCTTATTCCCCGGCAACCAGTTCTTC
TRBV27	TRBD1	once	TRBJ2-7	CASSFSSGTVAYEQYF	TGTGCCAGCAGTTTTTCCTCCGGGACAGTAGCCTACGAGCAGTACTTC
TRBV12-3/TRBV12-4	.	many	TRBJ2-3	CASSTSPRSDTQYF	TGTGCCAGCAGTACCTCCCCGAGATCCGATACGCAGTATTTT
TRBV18	TRBD1	many	TRBJ2-1	CASSRGTGNEQFF	TGTGCCAGCTCTCGCGGGACAGGCAATGAGCAGTTCTTC
TRBV24-1	.	many	TRBJ1-1	CATREEENTEAFF	TGTGCCACCAGGGAAGAGGAGAACACTGAAGCTTTCTTT
TRBV20-1	TRBD1	.	TRBJ1-2	CSARQGRGYTF	TGCAGTGCTCGACAGGGTCGTGGCTACACCTTC
TRBV20-1	.	many	TRBJ2-7	CSAETDPYEQYF	TGCAGTGCTGAGACTGATCCCTACGAGCAGTACTTC
TRBV12-3/TRBV12-4	TRBD2	many	TRBJ2-3	CASSRTSGRSTDTQYF	TGTGCCAGCAGCCGGACTAGCGGGAGGTCCACAGATACGCAGTATTTT
TRBV3-1	TRBD1	many	TRBJ1-2	CASSQDRQGAYGYTF	TGTGCCAGCAGCCAAGATCGTCAGGGGGCGTATGGCTACACCTTC
TRBV20-1	.	many	TRBJ1-1	CSARDFGGTNTEAFF	TGCAGTGCTAGAGATTTCGGGGGGACGAACACTGAAGCTTTCTTT
TRBV4-1	.	many	TRBJ2-7	CASSQEWRVIHEQYF	TGCGCCAGCAGCCAAGAGTGGCGGGTCATCCACGAGCAGTACTTC
TRBV5-1	TRBD2	many	TRBJ2-7	CASSVLAGAVYEQYF	TGCGCCAGCAGCGTTCTAGCGGGAGCGGTCTACGAGCAGTACTTC
TRBV3-1	.	many	TRBJ2-1	CASSPEGLSNEQFF	TGTGCCAGCAGCCCCGAGGGACTTAGCAATGAGCAGTTCTTC
TRBV2	.	.	TRBJ2-1	CASSYIPNEQFF	TGTGCCAGCAGTTACATCCCTAATGAGCAGTTCTTC
TRBV27	.	once	TRBJ2-1	CASSPLTHYNEQFF	TGTGCCAGCAGTCCGCTGACGCACTACAATGAGCAGTTCTTC
TRBV12-3/TRBV12-4	TRBD1	few	TRBJ2-1	CASSTDRGFGNEQFF	TGTGCCAGCAGCACAGACAGGGGGTTCGGCAATGAGCAGTTCTTC
TRBV28	TRBD2	.	TRBJ2-1	CASSFGGSRNEQFF	TGTGCCAGCAGTTTCGGGGGGAGCCGCAATGAGCAGTTCTTC
TRBV7-6	TRBD1	many	TRBJ2-1	CASSLATGLDEQFF	TGTGCCAGCAGCTTAGCGACAGGGTTGGATGAGCAGTTCTTC
TRBV20-1	.	many	TRBJ1-1	CSARGGGETEAFF	TGCAGTGCTAGAGGAGGGGGTGAGACTGAAGCTTTCTTT
TRBV28	.	many	TRBJ1-1	CASSYGGTEAFF	TGTGCCAGCAGTTATGGGGGGACTGAAGCTTTCTTT
TRBV30	.	few	TRBJ2-2	CAWRGLGDFGELFF	TGTGCCTGGAGGGGATTGGGGGACTTCGGGGAGCTGTTTTTT
TRBV10-3	.	many	TRBJ2-6	CAISAGAGANVLTF	TGTGCCATCAGCGCAGGGGCTGGGGCCAACGTCCTGACTTTC
TRBV9	.	many	TRBJ2-7	CASSVSFGSYEQYF	TGTGCCAGCAGCGTAAGTTTCGGGTCCTACGAGCAGTACTTC
TRBV7-9	.	many	TRBJ2-3	CASSPSTRSFTDTQYF	TGTGCCAGCAGCCCCTCGACTAGATCCTTCACAGATACGCAGTATTTT
TRBV6-5	TRBD2	many	TRBJ2-1	CASSYGSGRRNEQFF	TGTGCCAGCAGTTACGGTAGCGGGAGGAGGAATGAGCAGTTCTTC
TRBV11-2	TRBD1	many	TRBJ2-7	CASSWDRSNPSLNYEQYF	TGTGCCAGCAGCTGGGACAGGAGCAACCCTTCTTTGAACTACGAGCAGTACTTC
TRBV27	.	many	TRBJ1-1	CASSFQGMGAEAFF	TGTGCCAGCAGTTTTCAGGGGATGGGCGCTGAAGCTTTCTTT
TRBV7-9	.	many	TRBJ2-2	CASNLPLALNTGELFF	TGTGCCAGCAACTTACCACTAGCTCTCAACACCGGGGAGCTGTTTTTT
TRBV27	TRBD1	many	TRBJ2-7	CASSLPGQGYEQYF	TGTGCCAGCAGTCTACCGGGACAGGGCTACGAGCAGTACTTC
TRBV7-9	.	many	TRBJ2-3	CASSETTGAREGPDTQYF	TGTGCCAGCAGCGAAACGACAGGGGCGCGGGAGGGCCCAGATACGCAGTATTTT
TRBV11-2	.	many	TRBJ2-3	CASSFQRGTDTQYF	TGTGCCAGCAGCTTCCAACGGGGGACAGATACGCAGTATTTT
TRBV6-1	.	many	TRBJ1-2	CASKQSDGYGYTF	TGTGCCAGCAAACAAAGCGACGGCTATGGCTACACCTTC
TRBV27	TRBD2	many	TRBJ2-2	CASRKGLARANTGELFF	TGTGCCAGCAGAAAGGGACTAGCGAGGGCGAACACCGGGGAGCTGTTTTTT
TRBV11-2	TRBD2	many	TRBJ2-1	CASSPGLAGGGEQFF	TGTGCCAGCAGCCCTGGACTAGCGGGAGGCGGTGAGCAGTTCTTC